The rows below give T cell receptor beta chains drawn from one sample of a study of neurological immune-mediated disorders. From the 5' RACE reads, TCRdb called clonotypes with MiXCR, one entry per CDR3 protein. This sample has about 60,000 distinct CDR3 sequences, with about 3.3% found just once. The sequenced sample was PBMCs. The receptors stem from a woman aged 55-70 years with multiple sclerosis. Both conserved end residues are trimmed from each CDR3. Clone size reads once, few, many, or a class if the clone is expanded.

>many|TRBV18|TRBJ1-1
ASSPRTWTLNTEAF
>many|TRBV29-1|TRBJ2-1
SVDGTQISYNEQF
>many|TRBV5-5|TRBJ2-5
ASSLGTGGSPETQY
>many|TRBV28|TRBJ1-4
ASSFGGLTGAQEKLF
>many|TRBV7-8|TRBJ2-2
ASSFEGHAPNTGELF
>many|TRBV9|TRBJ1-1
ASSVGSSPETEAF
>many|TRBV7-7|TRBJ2-5
ASSLMTGLETQY
>many|TRBV20-1|TRBJ1-5
SASRGLSNQPQH
>many|TRBV5-1|TRBJ2-2
ASTEQGAGELF
>many|TRBV20-1|TRBJ2-1
SAPSDLLNEQF
>many|TRBV11-2|TRBJ2-2
ASSRTGANTGELF
>many|TRBV5-4|TRBJ2-1
ASSFEGLVYNEQF
>many|TRBV4-1|TRBJ2-2
ASSQGGPSTGELF
>many|TRBV4-1|TRBJ2-7
ASSQRTGGLYEQY
>many|TRBV20-1|TRBJ2-1
SARSTGTSNNEQF
>many|TRBV5-1|TRBJ1-1
ASSLGPIGRTEAF
>many|TRBV6-2/TRBV6-3|TRBJ2-5
ASSYLETQY
>many|TRBV3-1|TRBJ1-5
ASSLTGGAGHSQPQH
>few|TRBV4-2|TRBJ1-4
ASSQGGYGGLTELF
>many|TRBV27|TRBJ2-7
ASSYRAGRSYEQY
>many|TRBV7-2|TRBJ2-7
ASSFTPYEQY
>many|TRBV6-2/TRBV6-3|TRBJ1-2
ASSYGGNYGYT
>many|TRBV20-1|TRBJ1-4
SARVDSNEKLF
>many|TRBV4-1|TRBJ2-5
ASSQAPTSDQETQY